This entry lists 21 T cell receptor beta chains sequenced from one sample in a study of CD8+CD57+ T cells in acquired aplastic anemia. For sequencing, patients were chosen who had shown expansion of CD8+CD57+ cells by flow cytometry. Profiles of TCR beta VDJ and CDR3 were generated from a genomic DNA template. A single record per CDR3 protein comes from TCRdb applying MiXCR to the reads. This table has some 160,000 distinct CDR3 sequences, roughly 48% appearing once. The specimen sequenced was sorted CD4+, CD8+, or CD8+CD57+ T cells (not recorded which) from PBMCs. Receptors originate from a human donor with aplastic anemia.

V is TRBV11-2 and J is TRBJ2-7; 8 positions match TRBD1. Losses at the gene ends were 3 bases for V and 0 bases for J; bases not matched to a gene: 7. From germline, CDR1 is SGHAT and CDR2 FQNNGV. The CDR3 spans 16 residues. The CDR3 here is CASSFSTGVYSYEQYF. In DNA, the CDR3 is TGTGCCAGCAGCTTCTCGACAGGGGTGTACTCCTACGAGCAGTACTTC.

This clonotype occurred many times. The chain carries TRBV19 and TRBJ2-7, with TRBD1 matching over 10 bases. CDR1 is LNHDA, CDR2 SQIVND, per germline (reference sequence). V shed 3 bases, J shed 6 bases, and the junction held 2 bases outside the gene matches. The CDR3 loop spans 13 amino acids. CDR3 amino acids: CASSMGQGSEQYF. The CDR3 region has the DNA TGTGCCAGTAGTATGGGACAGGGGAGCGAGCAGTACTTC.

This chain uses TRBV2 with TRBJ2-7, with 13 bases that match TRBD2. CDR3 length equals 18 residues. The V and J ends lost 6 bases and 6 bases, in that order; junction bases with no gene match: 17. The V gene's germline CDR1 is SNHLY and CDR2 FYNNEI. The CDR3 here is CASREGTSGVGGDCEQYF. In DNA form, the CDR3 reads TGTGCCAGCAGGGAGGGGACTAGCGGGGTGGGGGGAGACTGCGAGCAGTACTTC.

This clonotype was counted between two and nine times. The rearrangement links TRBV27 to TRBJ1-2, with a possible D match to TRBD1 (5 bases). CDR3 length: 13 residues. Germline CDR1 MNHEY, CDR2 SMNVEV (reference sequence). Trimming cost V 3 bases and J 7 bases, with 12 bases left between them. DNA of the CDR3: TGTGCCAGCAGTTTTGGGCAGGGAAGTGGCTACACCTTC. Translated: CASSFGQGSGYTF.

V is TRBV15 and J is TRBJ2-1; 11 positions match TRBD1. The trim removed 1 base at V and 3 bases at J, leaving 2 bases unmatched. This CDR3 spans 16 amino acids. Germline CDR1 and CDR2: LNHNV and YYDKDF (reference sequence). CDR3 amino acids: CATSRAGTGGYNEQFF. In DNA form, the CDR3 reads TGTGCCACCAGCAGAGCGGGGACAGGGGGCTACAATGAGCAGTTCTTC.

V usage is TRBV10-3 and J usage is TRBJ1-4; D gene unclear. CDR1 is ENHRY, CDR2 SYGVKD, per germline. This CDR3 spans 13 amino acids. Trimming stripped 6 bases from V and 8 bases from J, with 13 bases between. The CDR3 nucleotides read TGTGCCATCAGCTTGGCTTGGGAGGAAAAACTGTTTTTT. This translates into CAISLAWEEKLFF.

J is TRBJ2-2 and V is TRBV24-1; D is perhaps TRBD2 (6 bases). V was pared by 4 bases and J by 2 bases, with 10 bases between. The CDR3 extends over 15 amino acids. Germline CDR1 KGHDR, CDR2 SFDVKD. CDR3 sequence reads: CATSDPGLNTGELFF. CDR3 sequence (DNA): TGTGCCACCAGTGACCCCGGACTAAACACCGGGGAGCTGTTTTTT.

J is TRBJ1-1 and V is TRBV7-9; D might be TRBD1 (5 bases). V shed 5 bases and J shed 4 bases, with 11 bases lying between them. The CDR3 sequence is 13 residues long. Looked up from germline, CDR1 is SEHNR and CDR2 is FQNEAQ (reference sequence). The CDR3 loop is CASSPPGSTEAFF. For the CDR3, the DNA is TGTGCCAGCAGCCCCCCAGGGTCCACTGAAGCTTTCTTT.

This clonotype was found many times. V usage is TRBV14 and J usage is TRBJ2-3; 12 bases are a match to TRBD2. CDR3 length: 18 residues. Unmatched junction bases numbered 15, after V lost 4 bases and J lost 7 bases. The germline V gene encodes CDR1 SGHDN and CDR2 FVKESK. CDR3 sequence (DNA): TGTGCCAGCAGCCCGCTAGCGGGAGGGATCGTAACCCATAATACGCAGTATTTT. This sequence encodes CASSPLAGGIVTHNTQYF.

The CDR3 nucleotides read TGTGCCAGCAGCTTAATCGGGGGAGGCTACAATGAGCAGTTCTTC. Its translation is CASSLIGGGYNEQFF. V usage is TRBV7-3 and J usage is TRBJ2-1; TRBD2 is a possible D gene (6 bases). V dropped 1 base and J dropped 3 bases, with 10 bases sitting between them. Germline V CDR1 and CDR2: SGHTA, FQGTGA. The CDR3 totals 15 residues.

This sequence joins TRBV10-2 and TRBJ2-1, with 15 bases aligning to TRBD2. V was clipped by 6 bases and J by 13 bases; unmatched bases: 13. This CDR3 comprises 16 residues. CDR1 is WSHSY and CDR2 is SAAADI in the germline V gene. The CDR3 here is CASRAPGTSGGSIQFF. Here the CDR3 DNA reads TGCGCCAGCAGGGCCCCCGGGACTAGCGGGGGGAGTATTCAGTTCTTC.

CDR3 in amino acids: CASSGAFSGANVLTF. DNA for the CDR3: TGTGCCAGCAGTGGGGCCTTCTCTGGGGCCAACGTCCTGACTTTC. The genes are TRBV2 and TRBJ2-6; D uncertain. Germline CDR1 and CDR2: SNHLY and FYNNEI. The V end lost 4 bases, the J end lost 0 bases, and 7 bases lay between the germline ends. CDR3 size: 15 residues.

This clonotype was observed many times. The chain employs TRBV4-1 and TRBJ2-7; D not certain. Trimming pared 0 bases from V and 2 bases from J, leaving 5 bases between. This CDR3 comprises 13 residues. Germline assignment: CDR1 MGHRA and CDR2 YSYEKL. The CDR3 here is CASSQETTYEQYF. The CDR3 DNA follows: TGCGCCAGCAGCCAAGAAACCACCTACGAGCAGTACTTC.

The chain couples TRBV5-5 to TRBJ2-3; D uncertain. Per germline, CDR1 SGHKS and CDR2 YYEKEE (reference sequence). V was shortened by 1 base and J by 0 bases, with 9 bases between the two germline ends. This CDR3 spans 15 amino acids. CDR3 loop: CASSLWRSSTDTQYF. In DNA, the CDR3 is TGTGCCAGCAGCTTGTGGCGGTCTAGCACAGATACGCAGTATTTT.

The chain employs TRBV15 and TRBJ2-7, with 9 bases that match TRBD1. Trimming cost V 4 bases and J 5 bases; bases outside gene matches: 6. CDR1 is LNHNV and CDR2 is YYDKDF in the germline V gene (reference sequence). This CDR3 is 14 amino acids long. This CDR3 is CATSIRQGGNEQYF. The DNA for the CDR3 is TGTGCCACCAGCATCAGACAGGGGGGGAACGAGCAGTACTTC.

On this clonotype itself: The germline gene is not matched at one end of the junction; a read error may be the cause. This chain joins TRBV9 and TRBJ2-5, with D possibly TRBD2 on 6 matching bases. The CDR3 consists of 15 residues. CDR1 is SGDLS, CDR2 YYNGEE, per germline. This chain's CDR3 is CAGSVVPGVQETQYF. CDR3 nucleotides: TGTGCCGGCAGCGTAGTTCCGGGAGTACAAGAGACCCAGTACTTC.

This rearrangement joins TRBV30 to TRBJ2-1; D unclear. V lost 1 base to trimming and J lost 0 bases, with 10 bases between them. The germline V gene encodes CDR1 GTSNPN and CDR2 SVGIG (reference sequence). This CDR3 has 15 amino acids. The CDR3 sequence: CAWSGLLSSYNEQFF. CDR3 in DNA: TGTGCCTGGAGTGGACTGTTGAGCTCCTACAATGAGCAGTTCTTC.

This clonotype was counted many times. J is TRBJ2-7 and V is TRBV9; no clear D. CDR1 and CDR2 from the germline V gene are SGDLS and YYNGEE. CDR3 length: 17 residues. Trimming cost V 0 bases and J 1 base, with 17 bases left between them. The CDR3 DNA reads as TGTGCCAGCAGCGTAGGGAGCTTCCCCCTGGGGTCCTACGAGCAGTACTTC. Translated, it gives CASSVGSFPLGSYEQYF.

This clonotype was seen more than once but under ten times. The rearrangement joins TRBV7-3 to TRBJ2-1; D not certain. The V gene's germline CDR1 is SGHTA and CDR2 FQGTGA. The CDR3 has 13 amino acids. V lost 5 bases and J lost 6, with 11 bases in between. CDR3 sequence (DNA): TGTGCCAGCAGCCCCGGCTGGGGCAATGAGCAGTTCTTC. Protein: CASSPGWGNEQFF.

The chain has TRBV27 and TRBJ1-2; D remains ambiguous. The CDR3 is made up of 17 amino acids. V was pared by 2 bases and J by 4 bases, with 20 bases between. Germline loops: CDR1 MNHEY, CDR2 SMNVEV (reference sequence). This CDR3 reads CASSLDGSNPPGYGYTF. The CDR3, as DNA: TGTGCCAGCAGTTTAGACGGGTCTAACCCACCAGGCTATGGCTACACCTTC.

A remark on this clonotype: A clone one base away is much larger, so this may be a read error. The J gene is TRBJ1-6, the V gene TRBV6-5; TRBD1 matches at 8 bases. The CDR3 runs 15 residues. The germline V gene encodes CDR1 MNHEY and CDR2 SVGAGI. The CDR3, as DNA: TGTGCCATCAGTTACCCCGGACAGGGTCGGTCACCCCTCCACTTT. Protein: CAISYPGQGRSPLHF.